This T cell receptor beta chain was identified during a study of CD8+CD57+ T cells in acquired aplastic anemia. The overall study: On average, sorted CD4+ and CD8+ cells gave roughly 3 ug of DNA.

J was trimmed by 4 bases and V by 6 bases; bases with no gene match: 7. Germline CDR1 and CDR2: ENHRY and SYGVKD. The CDR3 spans 15 residues. It was patients with CD8+CD57+ cell expansion by flow cytometry who were chosen for sequencing. Prior therapy had not been administered to any patient at the time of blood sampling. General study results and limits: The same twenty-nine CD8+ CDR3 sequences occurred in patients and in controls.

Profiles of TCR beta VDJ and CDR3 were generated from a genomic DNA template. TCRdb called the reads again in MiXCR, with one record for every CDR3 protein. The table has roughly 260,000 distinct CDR3 sequences, approximately 45% seen once. This clonotype came up many times. No antigen is known for it. The TCR originated in a human donor with aplastic anemia. Material for sequencing was sorted CD4+, CD8+, or CD8+CD57+ T cells (not recorded which) from PBMCs. This chain uses TRBV10-3 with TRBJ2-3; 10 bases are shared with TRBD2. CDR3 coding DNA: TGTGCCATCAGGCCTAGCGGGAGTACCCCAGATACGCAGTATTTT. It encodes CAIRPSGSTPDTQYF.